This TCR beta chain was obtained from a study of CD8 T cells in Susac syndrome. Random hexamers were used to reverse transcribe roughly 0.45 to 1 ug of RNA. TCRdb reprocessed the immunoSEQ multiplex PCR reads with MiXCR, giving one entry per CDR3 protein. The table records 250,000 to 350,000 distinct CDR3 sequences, roughly 94% of them present only once. Germline loops: CDR1 DFQATT, CDR2 SNEGSKA (reference sequence). The CDR3 has 13 residues. The V end was cut by 6 bases, the J end by 6 bases, with 17 bases between. This TCR was recovered from a human donor with multiple sclerosis. The V gene is TRBV20-1, the J gene TRBJ1-2; a weak D match, TRBD1 (6 bases). What was sequenced was CD4+ T cells from PBMCs. CDR3 DNA: TGCAGTGCCCCCAAAACAGGGACGGATGGCTACACCTTC. Translation: CSAPKTGTDGYTF.